The present T cell receptor (beta chain) was sequenced within a study of cytomegalovirus exposure and HLA in healthy donors. General observations from the study: Within the 95 to 150 validation repertoires, first-cohort TCR clusters tended to co-occur, according to a later analysis.

Germline lookup yields CDR1 MDHEN and CDR2 SYDVKM. V dropped 6 bases and J dropped 8 bases, with 16 bases sitting between them. There are 13 residues in the CDR3. Generated by immunoSEQ multiplex PCR, the TCRdb table keeps only in-frame clones and is missing some. This table has over 75,000 clones, 85% appearing once. Remarks on this clone: Antigen unknown.

The clonotype comes from a man between 18 and 29 years old in good health and CMV-seropositive. Sequencing used PBMCs. The chain combines TRBV28 with TRBJ1-2; no clear D. The DNA for the CDR3 is TGTGCCAGCAGCCCCGGGTCAATACGCGGCTACACCTTC. Its translation is CASSPGSIRGYTF.